The text below deals with one T cell receptor beta chain. The antigen is not known. Libraries were prepared by immunoSEQ multiplex PCR; TCRdb keeps only in-frame clonotypes and omits some of them. The data show 50,000 to 75,000 clones, roughly 90% seen once. Unmatched junction bases numbered 1, after V lost 5 bases and J lost 1 base. The CDR3 sequence is 14 residues long. Germline V gene sequence: CDR1 LNHDA, CDR2 SQIVND (reference sequence). This entry belongs to a study of T cells in localized non-small cell lung cancer. Whole-study results and caveats: Higher blood T cell density went with longer overall survival. Heterogeneity within the tumor remains possible, as just one region underwent sequencing. Detection in adjacent lung was observed for a median around 55 of the top 100 tumor clones. Uninvolved adjacent lung, not tumor, had the highest T cell clonality.

The sequencing used peripheral blood, collected before any cancer treatment. The TCR was taken from a man between 40 and 75 years old with stage I squamous cell lung carcinoma. The gene calls are TRBV19 and TRBJ1-3; 8 bases agree with TRBD1. Here the CDR3 reads CASSRTGSGNTIYF. The CDR3 bases are TGTGCCAGTAGTCGGACAGGGTCTGGAAACACCATATATTTT.